The T cell receptor (beta chain) described here comes from a study of cytomegalovirus exposure and HLA in healthy donors. Study results and caveats: A later analysis linked a missense variant in DCLRE1C to the trimming of TCR beta V and J genes. A later look showed TCR association rates differing by HLA locus, highest for DRB1 and lowest for HLA-C.

Comment on this clone: Its antigen is unknown.

13 Jbeta primers and 60 Vbeta primers were used for the PCR. TCRdb keeps only in-frame clones here, not all; method: immunoSEQ multiplex PCR. This sample has some 130,000 clones, with more than 75% found just once. Germline loops: CDR1 LGHNA, CDR2 YNFKEQ. Germline trimming cut 0 bases from V and 7 bases from J; bases unmatched to any gene: 13. The CDR3 spans 17 residues. The TCR sequence derives from a woman in her 30s in good health and CMV-seronegative. The sequencing input was PBMCs. V usage is TRBV4-2 and J usage is TRBJ2-7, with 9 bases aligning to TRBD1. The CDR3 here is CASSQEQGQGLYGEQYF. In DNA, the CDR3 is TGTGCCAGCAGCCAAGAACAAGGACAGGGGCTTTATGGGGAGCAGTACTTC.